The 8 T cell receptor beta chains given below trace back to one sample, sequenced in a study of shared clonotypes between healthy human individuals (dated by TCRdb to 2018 to 2021). Libraries were prepared through the immunoSEQ multiplex PCR assay. In its TCRdb copy, this immuneACCESS table keeps in-frame sequences only and misses some clones. Where compared with another copy, unresolved V genes explain less than half of these, and the others have no known cause. Counted in this sample were about 110,000 clones; about 71% of them appeared once. The ten largest clonotypes hold about 24% of the sample. The sequenced sample was memory CD8+ T cells sorted from blood. The cell subset or site tag for this specimen amounts to: CD45RO+ cells pooled with CCR7-negative TemRA cells. The receptors derive from a woman aged 25 to 39 in good health.

This clone occurred many times. The rearrangement uses TRBV2 and TRBJ1-2; D unresolved. V lost 1 base to trimming and J lost 0 bases, with 6 bases between them. The CDR3 is 14 residues long. Germline V gene sequence: CDR1 SNHLY, CDR2 FYNNEI. CDR3 bases: TGTGCCAGCAGTGAAGAGACGGCTAACTATGGCTACACCTTC. Protein sequence: CASSEETANYGYTF. Based on the CDR3 plus reference TRBV2 and TRBJ1-2, the full variable domain is EPEVTQTPSHQVTQMGQEVILRCVPISNHLYFYWYRQILGQKVEFLVSFYNNEISEKSEIFDDQFSVERPDGSNFTLKIRSTKLEDSAMYFCASSEETANYGYTFGSGTRLTVV.

The gene calls are TRBV30 and TRBJ1-4; weak D call: TRBD1 (5 bases). Trimming left V 0 bases short and J 3 bases short, with 20 bases between. Looked up from germline, CDR1 is GTSNPN and CDR2 is SVGIG (reference sequence). The CDR3 has 18 amino acids. This chain's CDR3 is CAWSVPLAGTLANEKLFF. CDR3 DNA sequence: TGTGCCTGGAGTGTACCGCTGGCAGGGACTTTGGCTAATGAAAAACTGTTTTTT.

The chain couples TRBV27 to TRBJ2-1; TRBD1 matches 8 bases. The CDR3 length is 16 residues. The J segment lost 4 bases and the V segment lost 5 bases, leaving 10 bases of the junction unmatched. In germline, CDR1 is MNHEY, CDR2 SMNVEV (reference sequence). The CDR3 bases are TGTGCCAGCAGTCCCCAATCAGGGGGCCTATACAATGAGCAGTTCTTC. Translated: CASSPQSGGLYNEQFF.

The CDR3 loop reads CASSFTFHEAFF. The CDR3 DNA is TGTGCCAGCAGCTTTACCTTTCATGAAGCTTTCTTT. The chain carries TRBV7-8 and TRBJ1-1; D is undetermined. The CDR3 extends over 12 amino acids. V lost 3 bases to trimming and J lost 7 bases, with 9 bases between them. Germline lookup yields CDR1 SGHVS and CDR2 FQNEAQ.

The rearrangement joins TRBV6-1 to TRBJ1-2, with a possible D match to TRBD1 (6 bases). CDR1 MNHNS and CDR2 SASEGT come from the germline V gene. There are 15 residues in the CDR3. V was clipped by 4 bases and J by 12 bases, with 24 bases between them. CDR3 protein: CASSVTGFPPQDDTF. The CDR3 DNA is TGTGCCAGCAGTGTGACAGGCTTCCCCCCACAGGACGACACCTTC.

CDR3 in amino acids: CASSTRTGTSVNEQFF. CDR3 DNA sequence: TGTGCCAGCAGTACAAGAACCGGGACTAGCGTCAATGAGCAGTTCTTC. The genes are TRBV27 and TRBJ2-1; the match to TRBD2 covers 10 bases. The CDR3 has 16 amino acids. V trimming: 5 bases; J trimming: 6 bases; junction bases outside the gene matches: 10. Germline-derived CDR1 and CDR2 are MNHEY and SMNVEV (reference sequence).

The rearrangement uses TRBV6-1 and TRBJ2-7, with TRBD2 matching over 10 bases. From germline, CDR1 is MNHNS and CDR2 SASEGT. The CDR3 loop spans 15 amino acids. V lost 1 base, J lost 4 bases, and 4 bases stayed unmatched. The CDR3 here is CASSEGLAGVYEQYF. Written as DNA, the CDR3 is TGTGCCAGCAGTGAAGGGCTAGCGGGAGTGTACGAGCAGTACTTC.

The chain has TRBV29-1 and TRBJ1-2; D possibly corresponds to TRBD1 (6 bases). V was clipped by 2 bases and J by 5 bases, with 15 bases between them. Germline CDR1 is SQVTM and CDR2 is ANQGSEA. This CDR3 contains 14 residues. CDR3 sequence: CSVELTGQGYGYTF. The CDR3 nucleotides read TGCAGCGTTGAACTGACAGGCCAAGGGTATGGCTACACCTTC.